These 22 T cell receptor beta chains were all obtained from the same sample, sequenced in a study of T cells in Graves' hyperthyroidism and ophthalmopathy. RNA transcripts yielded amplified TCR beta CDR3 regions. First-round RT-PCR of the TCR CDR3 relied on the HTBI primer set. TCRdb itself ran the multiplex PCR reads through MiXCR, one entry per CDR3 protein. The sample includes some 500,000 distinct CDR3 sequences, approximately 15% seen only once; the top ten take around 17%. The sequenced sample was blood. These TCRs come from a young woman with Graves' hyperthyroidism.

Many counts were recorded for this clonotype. The DNA for the CDR3 is TGTGCCAAACAGGGGGGAGGCTACACCTTC. It yields the protein CAKQGGGYTF. The chain has TRBV2 and TRBJ1-2; TRBD1 aligns across 8 bases. Trimming took 10 bases from V and 8 from J; bases not matched to a gene: 3. This CDR3 comprises 10 residues. Per the germline V gene, CDR1 is SNHLY and CDR2 is FYNNEI.

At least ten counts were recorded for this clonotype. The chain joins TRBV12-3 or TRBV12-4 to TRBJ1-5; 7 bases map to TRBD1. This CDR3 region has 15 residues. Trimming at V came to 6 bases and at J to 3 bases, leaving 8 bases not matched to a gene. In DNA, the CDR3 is TGTGCCAGCAGCCCGACCGGGACAGACAATCAGCCCCAGCATTTT. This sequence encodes CASSPTGTDNQPQHF.

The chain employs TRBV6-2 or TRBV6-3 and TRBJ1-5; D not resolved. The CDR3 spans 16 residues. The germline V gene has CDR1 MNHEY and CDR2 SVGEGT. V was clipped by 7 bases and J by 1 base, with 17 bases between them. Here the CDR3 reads CASNPRTDASNQPQHF. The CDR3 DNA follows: TGTGCCAGCAATCCCCGGACGGATGCGAGCAATCAGCCCCAGCATTTT.

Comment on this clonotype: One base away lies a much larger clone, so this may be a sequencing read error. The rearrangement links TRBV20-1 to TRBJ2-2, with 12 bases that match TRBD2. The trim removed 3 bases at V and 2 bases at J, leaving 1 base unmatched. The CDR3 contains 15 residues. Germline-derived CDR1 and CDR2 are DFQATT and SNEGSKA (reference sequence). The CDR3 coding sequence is TGCAGTGCTAGGACTAGCGGGAGAAACACCGGGGAGCTGTTTTTT. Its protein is CSARTSGRNTGELFF.

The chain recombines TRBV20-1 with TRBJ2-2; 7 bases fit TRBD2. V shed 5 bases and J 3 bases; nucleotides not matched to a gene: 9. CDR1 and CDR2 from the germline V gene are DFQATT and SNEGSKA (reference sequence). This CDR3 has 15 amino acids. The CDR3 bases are TGCAGTGCTTCCGGGGGGAGCGCCGACACCGGGGAGCTGTTTTTT. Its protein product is CSASGGSADTGELFF.

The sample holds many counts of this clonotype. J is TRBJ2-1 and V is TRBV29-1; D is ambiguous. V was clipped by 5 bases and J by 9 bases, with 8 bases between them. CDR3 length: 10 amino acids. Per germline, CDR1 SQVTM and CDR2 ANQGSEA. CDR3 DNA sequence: TGCAGCGTTCTTGTTACTGAGCAGTTCTTC. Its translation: CSVLVTEQFF.

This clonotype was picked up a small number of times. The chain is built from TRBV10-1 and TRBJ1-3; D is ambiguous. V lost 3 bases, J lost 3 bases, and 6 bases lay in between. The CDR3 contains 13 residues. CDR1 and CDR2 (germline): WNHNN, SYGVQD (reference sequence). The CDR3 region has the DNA TGCGCCAGCAGTGAAGGTAGTGGAAACACCATATATTTT. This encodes CASSEGSGNTIYF.

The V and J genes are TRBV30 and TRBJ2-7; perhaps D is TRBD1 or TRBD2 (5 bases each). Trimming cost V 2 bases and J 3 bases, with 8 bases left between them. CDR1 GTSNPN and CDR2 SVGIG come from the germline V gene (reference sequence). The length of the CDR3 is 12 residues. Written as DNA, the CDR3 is TGTGCCTGGAGTAGGGGAGACTACGAGCAGTACTTC. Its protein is CAWSRGDYEQYF.

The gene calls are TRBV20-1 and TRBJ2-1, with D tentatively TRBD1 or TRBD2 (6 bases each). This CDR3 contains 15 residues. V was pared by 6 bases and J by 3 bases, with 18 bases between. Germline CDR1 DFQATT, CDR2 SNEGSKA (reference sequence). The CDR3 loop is CSASEGGAGYNEQFF. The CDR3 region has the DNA TGCAGTGCCAGCGAAGGGGGAGCGGGCTACAATGAGCAGTTCTTC.

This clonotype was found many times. The CDR3 bases are TGTGCCAGCAACCACAATGGGGCCAAAAACATTCAGTACTTC. It specifies CASNHNGAKNIQYF. This chain uses TRBV9 with TRBJ2-4, with no clear D. Per the germline V gene, CDR1 is SGDLS and CDR2 is YYNGEE. Trimming removed 6 bases from V and 1 base from J, with 11 bases in between. The CDR3 length is 14 residues.

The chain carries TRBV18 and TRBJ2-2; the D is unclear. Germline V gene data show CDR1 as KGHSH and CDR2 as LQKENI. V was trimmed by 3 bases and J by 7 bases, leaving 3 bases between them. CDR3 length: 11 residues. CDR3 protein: CASSPSGELFF. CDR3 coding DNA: TGTGCCAGCTCACCCAGCGGGGAGCTGTTTTTT.

CDR3 bases: TGTGCCAGCAGTTACTCACAGAACACTGAAGCTTTCTTT. Its protein product is CASSYSQNTEAFF. V and J are TRBV6-2 or TRBV6-3 and TRBJ1-1; D not resolved. Trimming cost V 0 bases and J 1 base, with 3 bases left between them. CDR1 MNHEY and CDR2 SVGEGT come from the germline V gene. CDR3 size: 13 residues.

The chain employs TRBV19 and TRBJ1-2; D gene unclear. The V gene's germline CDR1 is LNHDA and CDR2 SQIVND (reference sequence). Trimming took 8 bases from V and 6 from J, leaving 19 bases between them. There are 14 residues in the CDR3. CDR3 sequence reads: CASRARVGEDGYTF. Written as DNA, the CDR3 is TGTGCCAGTCGCGCACGGGTAGGTGAGGATGGCTACACCTTC.

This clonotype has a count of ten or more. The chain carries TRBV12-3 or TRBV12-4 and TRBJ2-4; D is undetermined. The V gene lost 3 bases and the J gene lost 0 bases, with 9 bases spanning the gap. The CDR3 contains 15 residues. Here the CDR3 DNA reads TGTGCCAGCAGTTTGGAAACAATAGCCAAAAACATTCAGTACTTC. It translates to CASSLETIAKNIQYF.

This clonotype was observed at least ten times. CDR3 coding DNA: TGTGCCTGGGACAGGGCTTTTGAAGCTTTCTTT. This encodes CAWDRAFEAFF. The rearrangement uses TRBV30 and TRBJ1-1; 7 positions agree with TRBD1. This CDR3 has 11 residues. From germline, CDR1 is GTSNPN and CDR2 SVGIG (reference sequence). Trimming cost V 5 bases and J 7 bases; bases outside gene matches: 4.

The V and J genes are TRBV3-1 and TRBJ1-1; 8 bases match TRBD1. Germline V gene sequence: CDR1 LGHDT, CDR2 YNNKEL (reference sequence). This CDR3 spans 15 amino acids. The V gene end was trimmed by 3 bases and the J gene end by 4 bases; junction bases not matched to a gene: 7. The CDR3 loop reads CASSQRTGWGTEAFF. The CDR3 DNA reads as TGTGCCAGCAGCCAGAGGACAGGGTGGGGCACTGAAGCTTTCTTT.

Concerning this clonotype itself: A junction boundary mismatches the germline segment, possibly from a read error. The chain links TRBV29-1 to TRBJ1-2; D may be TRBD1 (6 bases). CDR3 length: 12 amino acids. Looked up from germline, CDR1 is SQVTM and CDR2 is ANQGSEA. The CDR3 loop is CSIERDIYGYTF. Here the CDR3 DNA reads TGCAGCATTGAAAGGGACATCTATGGCTACACCTTC.

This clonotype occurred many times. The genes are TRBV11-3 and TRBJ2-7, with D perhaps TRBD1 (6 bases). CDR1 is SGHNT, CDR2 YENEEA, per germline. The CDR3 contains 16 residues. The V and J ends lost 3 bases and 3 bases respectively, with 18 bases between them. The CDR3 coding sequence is TGTGCCAGCAGCTTCGCGACGTCGGCCAGGGGCTACGAGCAGTACTTC. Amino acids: CASSFATSARGYEQYF. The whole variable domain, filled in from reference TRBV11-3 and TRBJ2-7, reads EAGVVQSPRYKIIEKKQPVAFWCNPISGHNTLYWYLQNLGQGPELLIRYENEEAVDDSQLPKDRFSAERLKGVDSTLKIQPAELGDSAVYLCASSFATSARGYEQYFGPGTRLTVT.

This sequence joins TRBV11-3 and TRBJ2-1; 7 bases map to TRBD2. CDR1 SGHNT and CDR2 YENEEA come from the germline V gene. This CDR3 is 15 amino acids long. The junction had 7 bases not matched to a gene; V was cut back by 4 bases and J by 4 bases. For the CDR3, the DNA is TGTGCCAGCAGCTATAGGGAGGGAGGATACAATGAGCAGTTCTTC. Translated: CASSYREGGYNEQFF. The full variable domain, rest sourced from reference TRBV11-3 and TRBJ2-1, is EAGVVQSPRYKIIEKKQPVAFWCNPISGHNTLYWYLQNLGQGPELLIRYENEEAVDDSQLPKDRFSAERLKGVDSTLKIQPAELGDSAVYLCASSYREGGYNEQFFGPGTRLTVL.

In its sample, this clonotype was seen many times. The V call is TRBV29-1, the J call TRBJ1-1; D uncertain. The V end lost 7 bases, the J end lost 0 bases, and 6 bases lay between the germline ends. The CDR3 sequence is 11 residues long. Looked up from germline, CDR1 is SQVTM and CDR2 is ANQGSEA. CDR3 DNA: TGCAGCGGGAGATTGAACACTGAAGCTTTCTTT. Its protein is CSGRLNTEAFF.

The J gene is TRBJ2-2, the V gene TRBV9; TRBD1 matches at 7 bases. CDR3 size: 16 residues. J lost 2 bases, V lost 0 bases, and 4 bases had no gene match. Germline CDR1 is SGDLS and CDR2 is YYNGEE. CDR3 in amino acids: CASSVVGTVNTGELFF. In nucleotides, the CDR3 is TGTGCCAGCAGCGTAGTCGGGACAGTAAACACCGGGGAGCTGTTTTTT.

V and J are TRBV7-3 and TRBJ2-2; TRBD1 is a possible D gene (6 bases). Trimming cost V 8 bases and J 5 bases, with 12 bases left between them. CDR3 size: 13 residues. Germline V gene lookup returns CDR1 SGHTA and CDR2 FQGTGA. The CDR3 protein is CASSRGLTGELFF. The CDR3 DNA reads TGTGCCAGCTCCAGGGGTTTGACCGGGGAGCTGTTTTTT. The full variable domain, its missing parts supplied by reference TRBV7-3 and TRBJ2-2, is GAGVSQTPSNKVTEKGKYVELRCDPISGHTALYWYRQSLGQGPEFLIYFQGTGAADDSGLPNDRFFAVRPEGSVSTLKIQRTERGDSAVYLCASSRGLTGELFFGEGSRLTVL.